These 16 T cell receptor beta chains share one sample of origin, sequenced in a study of T cells in Graves' hyperthyroidism and ophthalmopathy. The TCR beta CDR3 regions underwent amplification using RNA transcripts as the source. Primed by the HTBI set, a first-round RT-PCR was run on the TCR CDR3. TCRdb recomputed calls from the multiplex PCR reads with MiXCR, one row per CDR3 protein. Of fewer than 750,000 distinct CDR3 sequences in the sample, about 14% were seen once. Sequenced input: blood. The source of these receptors is a woman aged 45-65 years with Graves' ophthalmopathy.

This clonotype came up many times. This chain uses TRBV29-1 with TRBJ2-3; 8 bases map to TRBD1. CDR3 length: 13 residues. Germline trimming cut 5 bases from V and 5 bases from J; bases unmatched to any gene: 6. Germline V gene lookup returns CDR1 SQVTM and CDR2 ANQGSEA. CDR3 coding DNA: TGCAGCGTTTACGGACAGGGTATAGATACGCAGTATTTT. It codes for CSVYGQGIDTQYF.

This clonotype was seen a few times. This chain connects TRBV4-1 to TRBJ2-6, with a weak D call TRBD1 (6 bases). This CDR3 has 18 amino acids. CDR1 is MGHRA, CDR2 YSYEKL, per germline. V lost 0 bases and J lost 1, with 13 bases in between. CDR3 nucleotide sequence: TGCGCCAGCAGCCAAGACGGTACAGGGTTATCTGGGGCCAACGTCCTGACTTTC. Translating it yields CASSQDGTGLSGANVLTF.

This clonotype was counted ten times or more. The rearrangement uses TRBV12-3 or TRBV12-4 and TRBJ2-7; 10 bases map to TRBD1. V lost 5 bases to trimming and J lost 7 bases; unmatched junction nucleotides: 11. This CDR3 is built from 15 residues. This CDR3 reads CASSGTGTGVWEQYF. The CDR3 DNA is TGTGCCAGCAGTGGGACCGGGACAGGGGTATGGGAGCAGTACTTC.

In this sample, this clonotype turned up many times. This chain joins TRBV18 and TRBJ2-3; 8 bases map to TRBD2. The CDR3 spans 16 residues. Unmatched junction bases numbered 3, after V lost 1 base and J lost 0 bases. The germline V gene has CDR1 KGHSH and CDR2 LQKENI. The CDR3 DNA follows: TGTGCCAGCTCACCACAACTAGCGGCTAGCACAGATACGCAGTATTTT. Protein product: CASSPQLAASTDTQYF.

CDR3 sequence reads: CASGLKKGGTGELFF. In DNA form, the CDR3 reads TGCGCCAGCGGGCTGAAAAAGGGGGGCACCGGGGAGCTGTTTTTT. V gene TRBV4-3 combines with J gene TRBJ2-2; possibly TRBD1 or TRBD2 for D (6 bases each). In germline, CDR1 is LGHNA, CDR2 YSLEER. CDR3 length: 15 amino acids. Trimming removed 8 bases from V and 4 bases from J, with 17 bases in between.

This clonotype was counted only a few times. V usage is TRBV20-1 and J usage is TRBJ2-7; TRBD1 might be the D (5 bases). V lost 0 bases, J lost 5 bases, and 14 bases lay in between. The CDR3 has 14 amino acids. The germline V gene has CDR1 DFQATT and CDR2 SNEGSKA (reference sequence). Here the CDR3 reads CSARDGAGMDEQYF. The CDR3, as DNA: TGCAGTGCTAGAGATGGGGCAGGGATGGACGAGCAGTACTTC.

Ten or more counts support this clonotype. The chain employs TRBV7-9 and TRBJ1-5; D remains ambiguous. V shed 2 bases and J shed 0 bases, with 5 bases lying between them. The germline V gene has CDR1 SEHNR and CDR2 FQNEAQ (reference sequence). The CDR3 spans 14 residues. DNA for the CDR3: TGTGCCAGCAGCTTAATTGATAGCAATCAGCCCCAGCATTTT. Amino acids: CASSLIDSNQPQHF.

The chain uses TRBV25-1 and TRBJ1-5, with no clear D. CDR1 is MGHDK and CDR2 is SYGVNS in the germline V gene. Trimming removed 1 base at V and 1 base at J, with 11 bases between. This CDR3 has 16 amino acids. CDR3 loop: CASSEFGVESNQPQHF. CDR3 nucleotides: TGTGCCAGCAGTGAATTCGGAGTCGAGAGCAATCAGCCCCAGCATTTT.

The chain joins TRBV19 to TRBJ2-3; possible D gene TRBD2, 7 bases. CDR1 and CDR2 (germline): LNHDA, SQIVND (reference sequence). Deletions cut 6 bases from V and 2 bases from J, with 18 bases between. The CDR3 is 16 amino acids. In DNA form, the CDR3 reads TGTGCCAGTAGGTCGGGGGGCGGAGGGGACACAGATACGCAGTATTTT. It translates to CASRSGGGGDTDTQYF.

This clonotype was seen only a few times. This sequence may be a read error, since a much larger clone differs from it by one base. The chain combines TRBV6-1 with TRBJ2-1; D uncertain. The germline V gene has CDR1 MNHNS and CDR2 SASEGT. The CDR3 sequence is 14 residues long. CDR3: CAGSVGGSLDEQFF. In nucleotides, the CDR3 is TGTGCCGGCAGTGTAGGTGGCAGTCTCGATGAGCAGTTCTTC.

V is TRBV6-4 and J is TRBJ2-1, with D maybe TRBD1 (6 bases). The germline V gene has CDR1 MRHNA and CDR2 SNTAGT. This CDR3 has 16 amino acids. Trimming took 2 bases from V and 5 from J, leaving 16 bases between them. The CDR3 loop is CASSDVHRASNNEQFF. The CDR3 region has the DNA TGTGCCAGCAGTGACGTGCACAGGGCCTCTAACAATGAGCAGTTCTTC.

The V and J genes are TRBV5-8 and TRBJ2-3; perhaps D is TRBD1 or TRBD2 (5 bases each). Germline CDR1 and CDR2: SGHTS and YDEGEE. The CDR3 covers 14 residues. Trimming removed 2 bases at V and 4 bases at J, with 11 bases between. CDR3 DNA sequence: TGTGCCAGCAGCTTTTGGGGGAGCGCAGATACGCAGTATTTT. This encodes CASSFWGSADTQYF.

The chain joins TRBV27 to TRBJ2-5, with D maybe TRBD1 (6 bases). This CDR3 contains 17 residues. Trimming removed 3 bases at V and 1 base at J, with 18 bases between. CDR1 is MNHEY and CDR2 is SMNVEV in the germline V gene (reference sequence). The CDR3 loop reads CASSFISGQSSQETQYF. The CDR3 DNA follows: TGTGCCAGCAGTTTTATTAGTGGACAGAGCTCCCAAGAGACCCAGTACTTC.

This clonotype has just a few counts. The chain couples TRBV18 to TRBJ2-5; no clear D gene. Germline loops: CDR1 KGHSH, CDR2 LQKENI. The CDR3 consists of 14 residues. V shed 2 bases and J shed 1 base, with 8 bases lying between them. CDR3 amino acids: CASSPAGLQETQYF. The CDR3 DNA follows: TGTGCCAGCTCACCAGCCGGTCTCCAAGAGACCCAGTACTTC.

This clonotype was counted many times. The genes are TRBV7-2 and TRBJ2-3, with 10 bases matching TRBD2. Trimming at V came to 3 bases and at J to 6 bases, leaving 12 bases not matched to a gene. CDR3 length: 17 residues. From germline, CDR1 is SGHTA and CDR2 FQGNSA. DNA of the CDR3: TGTGCCAGCAGCTTTGGGGGCACTAGCGGGGCGGGGGATACGCAGTATTTT. It is translated as CASSFGGTSGAGDTQYF.

The chain joins TRBV4-3 to TRBJ1-4; D perhaps matches TRBD1 (6 bases). Trimming removed 5 bases from V and 1 base from J, with 11 bases in between. This CDR3 is 15 amino acids long. Germline V lookup: CDR1 LGHNA, CDR2 YSLEER. This CDR3 reads CASSGTGKTNEKLFF. CDR3 nucleotides: TGCGCCAGCAGCGGAACAGGGAAAACTAATGAAAAACTGTTTTTT.